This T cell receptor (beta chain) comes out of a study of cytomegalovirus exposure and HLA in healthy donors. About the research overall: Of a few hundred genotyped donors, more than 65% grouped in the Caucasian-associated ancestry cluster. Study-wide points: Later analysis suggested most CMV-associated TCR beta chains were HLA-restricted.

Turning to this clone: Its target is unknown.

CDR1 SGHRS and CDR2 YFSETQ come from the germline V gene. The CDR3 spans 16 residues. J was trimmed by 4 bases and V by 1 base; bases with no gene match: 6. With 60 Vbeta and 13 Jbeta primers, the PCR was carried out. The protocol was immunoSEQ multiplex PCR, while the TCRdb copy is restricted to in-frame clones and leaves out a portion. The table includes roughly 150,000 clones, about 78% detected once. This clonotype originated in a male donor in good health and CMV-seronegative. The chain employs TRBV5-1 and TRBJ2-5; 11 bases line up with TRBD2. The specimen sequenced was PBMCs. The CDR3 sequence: CASSLTSGSSGETQYF. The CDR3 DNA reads TGCGCCAGCAGCTTGACTAGCGGGAGTTCGGGAGAGACCCAGTACTTC.